This T cell receptor (beta chain) was sequenced in a study of blood T cell repertoires in COVID-19. Assay: immunoSEQ multiplex PCR; the TCRdb copy retains only in-frame clones and omits some. The sample shows 30,000 or so clones, about 90% of them seen only once. The CDR3 has 12 residues. CDR1 and CDR2 from the germline V gene are MGHRA and YSYEKL. V dropped 1 base and J dropped 7 bases, with 8 bases sitting between them. The chain recombines TRBV4-1 with TRBJ2-7; D remains ambiguous. Sequencing was done on a sample of peripheral blood. This receptor was identified in a human donor in a cohort sampled during active COVID-19. CDR3 sequence reads: CASSQGEKEQYF. DNA of the CDR3: TGCGCCAGCAGCCAAGGAGAGAAAGAGCAGTACTTC.